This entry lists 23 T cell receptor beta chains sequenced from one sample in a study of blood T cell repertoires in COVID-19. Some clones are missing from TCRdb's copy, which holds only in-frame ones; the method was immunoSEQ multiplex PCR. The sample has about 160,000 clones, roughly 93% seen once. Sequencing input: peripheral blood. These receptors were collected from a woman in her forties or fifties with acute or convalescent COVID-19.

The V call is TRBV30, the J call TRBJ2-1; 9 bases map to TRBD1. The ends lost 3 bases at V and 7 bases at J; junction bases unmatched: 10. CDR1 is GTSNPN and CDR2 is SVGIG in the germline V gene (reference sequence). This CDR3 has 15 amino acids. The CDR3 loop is CAWSPGTGISNEQFF. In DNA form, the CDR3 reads TGTGCCTGGAGCCCCGGGACAGGGATTTCAAATGAGCAGTTCTTC.

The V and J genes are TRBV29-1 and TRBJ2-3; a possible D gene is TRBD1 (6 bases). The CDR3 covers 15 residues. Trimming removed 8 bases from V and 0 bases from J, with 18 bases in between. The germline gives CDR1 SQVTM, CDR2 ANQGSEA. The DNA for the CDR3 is TGCAGCACCAAGACAGGTACTGCTAGCACAGATACGCAGTATTTT. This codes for CSTKTGTASTDTQYF.

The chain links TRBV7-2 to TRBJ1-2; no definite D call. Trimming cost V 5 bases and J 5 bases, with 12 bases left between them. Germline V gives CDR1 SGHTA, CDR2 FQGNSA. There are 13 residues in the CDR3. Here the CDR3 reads CASSGGSGYGYTF. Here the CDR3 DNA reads TGTGCCAGCAGCGGCGGGTCTGGATATGGCTACACCTTC.

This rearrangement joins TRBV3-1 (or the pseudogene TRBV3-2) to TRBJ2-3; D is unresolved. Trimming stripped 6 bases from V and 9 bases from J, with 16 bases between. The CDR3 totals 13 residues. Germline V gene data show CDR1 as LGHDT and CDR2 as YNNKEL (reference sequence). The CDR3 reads CASRPTESSTQYF. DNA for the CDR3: TGTGCCAGCAGACCTACAGAGTCCTCCACGCAGTATTTT.

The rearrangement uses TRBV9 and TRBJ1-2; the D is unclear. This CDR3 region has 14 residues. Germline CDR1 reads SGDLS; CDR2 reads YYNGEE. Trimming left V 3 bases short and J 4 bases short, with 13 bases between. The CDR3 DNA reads TGTGCCAGCAGCGCCTCACAGCTTTTCTATGGCTACACCTTC. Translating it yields CASSASQLFYGYTF.

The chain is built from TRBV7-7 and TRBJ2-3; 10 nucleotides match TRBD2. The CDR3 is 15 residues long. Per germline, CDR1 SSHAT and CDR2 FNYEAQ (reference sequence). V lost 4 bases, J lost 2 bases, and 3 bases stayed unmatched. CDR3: CASSSSGGPTDTQYF. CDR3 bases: TGTGCCAGCAGCTCTAGCGGGGGTCCCACAGATACGCAGTATTTT.

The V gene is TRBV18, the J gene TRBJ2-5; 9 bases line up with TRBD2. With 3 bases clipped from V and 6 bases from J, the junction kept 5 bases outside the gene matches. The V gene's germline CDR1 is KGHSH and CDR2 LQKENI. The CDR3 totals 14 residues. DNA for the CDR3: TGTGCCAGCTCACCCAGCGGGGGGCAAAAGACCCAGTACTTC. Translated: CASSPSGGQKTQYF.

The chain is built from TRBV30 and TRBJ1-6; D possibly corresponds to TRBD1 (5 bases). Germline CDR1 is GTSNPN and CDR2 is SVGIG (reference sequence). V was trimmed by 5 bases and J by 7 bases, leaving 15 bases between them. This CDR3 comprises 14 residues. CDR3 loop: CAWSQGTQNSPLHF. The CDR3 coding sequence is TGTGCCTGGTCCCAGGGTACCCAAAATTCACCCCTCCACTTT.

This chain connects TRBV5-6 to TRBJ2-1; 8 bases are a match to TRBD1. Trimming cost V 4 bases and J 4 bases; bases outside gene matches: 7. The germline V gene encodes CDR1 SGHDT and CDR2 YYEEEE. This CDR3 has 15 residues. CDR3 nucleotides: TGTGCCAGCAGCACACGGACAGGGTCTTACAATGAGCAGTTCTTC. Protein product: CASSTRTGSYNEQFF.

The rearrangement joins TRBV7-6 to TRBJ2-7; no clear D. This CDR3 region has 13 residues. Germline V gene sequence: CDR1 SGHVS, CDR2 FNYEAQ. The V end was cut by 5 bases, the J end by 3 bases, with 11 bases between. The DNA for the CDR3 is TGTGCCAGCAGCCAATACACCAACTACGAGCAGTACTTC. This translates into CASSQYTNYEQYF.

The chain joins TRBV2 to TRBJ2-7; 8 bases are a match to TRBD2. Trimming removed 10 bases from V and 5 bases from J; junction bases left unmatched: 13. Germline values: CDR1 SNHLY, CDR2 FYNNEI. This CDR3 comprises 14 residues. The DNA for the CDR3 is TGTGCCATCAATCCGGGACTAGTTAGCCACGAGCAGTACTTC. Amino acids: CAINPGLVSHEQYF.

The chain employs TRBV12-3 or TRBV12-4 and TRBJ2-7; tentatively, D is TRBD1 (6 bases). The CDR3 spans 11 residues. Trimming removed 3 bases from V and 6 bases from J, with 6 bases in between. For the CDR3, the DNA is TGTGCCAGCAGTTTGGGGGCCGAGCAGTACTTC. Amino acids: CASSLGAEQYF.

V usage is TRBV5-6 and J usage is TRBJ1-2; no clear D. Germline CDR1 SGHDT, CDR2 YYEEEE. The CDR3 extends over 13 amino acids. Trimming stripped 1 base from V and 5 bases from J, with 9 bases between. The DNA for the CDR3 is TGTGCCAGCAGCTTGATTGCGGCATATGGCTACACCTTC. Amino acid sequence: CASSLIAAYGYTF.

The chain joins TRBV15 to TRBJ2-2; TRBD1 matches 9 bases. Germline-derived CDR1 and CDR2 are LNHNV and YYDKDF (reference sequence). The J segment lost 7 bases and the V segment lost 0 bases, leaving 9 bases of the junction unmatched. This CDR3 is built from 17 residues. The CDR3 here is CATSRDPRTGVFGELFF. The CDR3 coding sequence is TGTGCCACCAGCAGAGATCCTCGGACAGGGGTCTTCGGGGAGCTGTTTTTT.

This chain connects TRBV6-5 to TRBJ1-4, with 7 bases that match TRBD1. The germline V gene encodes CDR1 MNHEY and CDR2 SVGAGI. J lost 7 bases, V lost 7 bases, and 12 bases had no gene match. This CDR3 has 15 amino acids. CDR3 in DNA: TGTGCCAGCACCCGAAACCACAGGGGAGGTGAAAAACTGTTTTTT. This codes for CASTRNHRGGEKLFF.

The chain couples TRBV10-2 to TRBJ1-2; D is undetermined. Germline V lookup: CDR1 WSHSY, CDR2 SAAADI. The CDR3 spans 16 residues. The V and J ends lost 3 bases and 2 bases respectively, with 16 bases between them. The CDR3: CASSDRLRGVNYGYTF. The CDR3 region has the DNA TGCGCCAGCAGTGACCGATTAAGAGGAGTCAACTATGGCTACACCTTC.

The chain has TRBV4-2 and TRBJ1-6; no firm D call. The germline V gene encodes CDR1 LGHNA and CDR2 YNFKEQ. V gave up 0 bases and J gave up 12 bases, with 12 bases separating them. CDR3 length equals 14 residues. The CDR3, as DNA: TGTGCCAGCAGCCAAGATGGCAGTTCGGGACCCCTCCACTTT. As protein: CASSQDGSSGPLHF.

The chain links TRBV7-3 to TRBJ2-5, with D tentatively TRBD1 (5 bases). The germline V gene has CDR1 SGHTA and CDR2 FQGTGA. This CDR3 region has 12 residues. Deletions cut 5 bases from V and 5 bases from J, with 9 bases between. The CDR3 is CASSPSGETQYF. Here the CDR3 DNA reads TGTGCCAGCAGCCCCTCAGGGGAGACCCAGTACTTC.

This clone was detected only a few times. The CDR3 here is CASSLAGSGGLYNEQFF. Here the CDR3 DNA reads TGCGCCAGCAGCTTAGCTGGTAGCGGGGGCCTTTACAATGAGCAGTTCTTC. This chain links TRBV5-1 with TRBJ2-1, with TRBD2 matching 9 bases. With V trimmed by 2 bases and J by 4 bases, 10 bases remained unmatched. This CDR3 comprises 17 residues. CDR1 and CDR2 (germline): SGHRS, YFSETQ.

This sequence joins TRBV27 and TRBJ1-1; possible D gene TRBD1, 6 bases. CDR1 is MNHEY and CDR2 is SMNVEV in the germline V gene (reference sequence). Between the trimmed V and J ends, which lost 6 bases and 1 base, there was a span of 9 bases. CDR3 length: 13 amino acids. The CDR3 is CASRIQGNTEAFF. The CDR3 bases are TGTGCCAGCAGAATACAGGGGAACACTGAAGCTTTCTTT.

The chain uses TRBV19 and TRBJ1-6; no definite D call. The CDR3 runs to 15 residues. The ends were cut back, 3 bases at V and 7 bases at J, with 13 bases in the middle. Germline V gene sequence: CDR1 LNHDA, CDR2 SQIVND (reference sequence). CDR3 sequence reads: CASSIDRGINSPLHF. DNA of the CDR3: TGTGCCAGTAGTATTGATAGAGGGATCAATTCACCCCTCCACTTT. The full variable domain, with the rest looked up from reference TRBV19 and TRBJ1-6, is DGGITQSPKYLFRKEGQNVTLSCEQNLNHDAMYWYRQDPGQGLRLIYYSQIVNDFQKGDIAEGYSVSREKKESFPLTVTSAQKNPTAFYLCASSIDRGINSPLHFGNGTRLTVT.

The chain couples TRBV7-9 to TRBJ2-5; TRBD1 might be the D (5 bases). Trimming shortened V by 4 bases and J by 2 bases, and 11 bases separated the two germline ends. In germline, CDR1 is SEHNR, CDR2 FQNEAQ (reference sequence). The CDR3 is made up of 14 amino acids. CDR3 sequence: CASSSRVLQETQYF. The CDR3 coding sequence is TGTGCCAGCAGCTCCAGGGTCTTACAAGAGACCCAGTACTTC. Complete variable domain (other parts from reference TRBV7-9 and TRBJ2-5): DTGVSQNPRHKITKRGQNVTFRCDPISEHNRLYWYRQTLGQGPEFLTYFQNEAQLEKSRLLSDRFSAERPKGSFSTLEIQRTEQGDSAMYLCASSSRVLQETQYFGPGTRLLVL.

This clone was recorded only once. In DNA form, the CDR3 reads TGTGCCAGCAGCGACGGCAGCAAGCCAGGGTACGACTATGGCTACACCTTC. Amino acid sequence: CASSDGSKPGYDYGYTF. V gene TRBV9 combines with J gene TRBJ1-2; D might be TRBD1 (5 bases). This CDR3 is 17 amino acids long. Looked up from germline, CDR1 is SGDLS and CDR2 is YYNGEE. V was trimmed by 3 bases and J by 3 bases, leaving 21 bases between them.